The T cell receptor (beta chain) under discussion was sequenced for a study of cytomegalovirus exposure and HLA in healthy donors. Study background: Some 85 million unique TCRs from HLA-typed donors were held in an early data release. General study points: HLA alleles showed associations with fewer than 20,000 TCR beta sequences in a later analysis, at a 0.05 false discovery rate.

13 Jbeta primers and 60 Vbeta primers were used for the PCR. Sequencing was performed with immunoSEQ multiplex PCR; in TCRdb, only in-frame clones are kept and a portion is missing. The sample carries around 19,000 clones, 84% recorded once. These donors, healthy bone marrow donors, were studied. This clone has a single count. Its target is not known. Germline V gene lookup returns CDR1 SQVTM and CDR2 ANQGSEA. V was cut by 4 bases and J by 3 bases, with 6 bases left in between. The CDR3 has 11 residues. Sequenced material: PBMCs. This clonotype was sampled from a human donor in good health. The gene calls are TRBV29-1 and TRBJ2-5, with D possibly TRBD2 on 6 matching bases. CDR3 sequence: CSVGGEETQYF. Here the CDR3 DNA reads TGCAGCGTTGGCGGGGAAGAGACCCAGTACTTC.